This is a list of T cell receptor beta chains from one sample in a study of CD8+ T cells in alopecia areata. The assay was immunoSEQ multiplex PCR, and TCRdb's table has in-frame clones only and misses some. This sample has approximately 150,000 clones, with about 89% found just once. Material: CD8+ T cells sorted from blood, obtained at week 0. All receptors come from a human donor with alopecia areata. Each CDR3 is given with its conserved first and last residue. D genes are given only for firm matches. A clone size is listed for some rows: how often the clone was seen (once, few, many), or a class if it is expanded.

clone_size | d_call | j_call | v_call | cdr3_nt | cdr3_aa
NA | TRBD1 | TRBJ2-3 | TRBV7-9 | TGTGCCAGCAGCGCAACAGGGGGCACGACAGATACGCAGTATTTT | CASSATGGTTDTQYF
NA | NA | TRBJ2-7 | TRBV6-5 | TGTGCCAGCAGTTATCTCTCGGGGTCCTACGAGCAGTACTTC | CASSYLSGSYEQYF
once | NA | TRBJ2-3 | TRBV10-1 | TGCGCCAGCAGTGAATGGGTCTTGGATACGCAGTATTTT | CASSEWVLDTQYF
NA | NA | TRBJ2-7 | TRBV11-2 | TGTGCCAGCAGCCATGGTTCTGTTAAAGAGCAGTACTTC | CASSHGSVKEQYF
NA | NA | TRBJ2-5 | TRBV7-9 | TGTGCCAGCAGGCGTCAGGGAGAGACCCAGTACTTC | CASRRQGETQYF
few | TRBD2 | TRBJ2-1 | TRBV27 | TGTGCCAGCAGTTTCATAGCGGGTTATTTAGGCAATGAGCAGTTCTTC | CASSFIAGYLGNEQFF
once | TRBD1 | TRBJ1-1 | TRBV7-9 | TGTGCCAGCAGCTCCCCCCGGGACAGGGGATGGATGAACACTGAAGCTTTCTTT | CASSSPRDRGWMNTEAFF
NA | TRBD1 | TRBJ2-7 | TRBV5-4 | TGTGCCAGCAGCTACTCCGGGACAGGGAACGAGCAGTACTTC | CASSYSGTGNEQYF
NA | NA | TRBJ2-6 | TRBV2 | TGTGCCACATGTTGGACGGAACCCTCTGGGGCCAACGTCCTGACTTTC | CATCWTEPSGANVLTF
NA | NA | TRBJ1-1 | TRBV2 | TGTGCCAGCAGTCAGGAATTGAACACTGAAGCTTTCTTT | CASSQELNTEAFF
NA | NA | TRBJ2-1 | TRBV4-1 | TGCGCCAGCAGCCAAGATCCGACTCACATAAACTACAATGAGCAGTTCTTC | CASSQDPTHINYNEQFF
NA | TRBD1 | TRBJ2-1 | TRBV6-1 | TGTGCCAGCAGTGAAGACAGGGGGCTTAATGAGCAGTTCTTC | CASSEDRGLNEQFF
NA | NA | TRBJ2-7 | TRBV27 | TGTGCCAGCAGTTTGAGAGGGAACGAGCAGTACTTC | CASSLRGNEQYF
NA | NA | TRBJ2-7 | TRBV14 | TGTGCCAGCAGCCTGGGCTCAAACTCCTACGAGCAGTACTTC | CASSLGSNSYEQYF
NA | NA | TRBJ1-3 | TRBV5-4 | TGTGCCAGCAGCTATGGAAACACCATATATTTT | CASSYGNTIYF
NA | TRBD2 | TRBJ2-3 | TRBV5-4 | TGTGCCAGCAGCTTGGTTGGCGGGGGGGCCGAGGATACGCAGTATTTT | CASSLVGGGAEDTQYF
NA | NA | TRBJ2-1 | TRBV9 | TGTGCCAGCAGCGTTGGCCCCTCGGAGCAGTTCTTC | CASSVGPSEQFF
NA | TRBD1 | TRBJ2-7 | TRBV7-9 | TGTGCCAGCAGCTCTCCCCCCCCGGGACAGTCCTACGAGCAGTACTTC | CASSSPPPGQSYEQYF
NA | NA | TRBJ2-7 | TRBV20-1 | TGCAGTGCTCTGGACTACGAGCAGTACTTC | CSALDYEQYF
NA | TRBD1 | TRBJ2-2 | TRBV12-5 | TGTGCTAGTGGTTTTGCGGACAGGGGCACCGGGGAGCTGTTTTTT | CASGFADRGTGELFF
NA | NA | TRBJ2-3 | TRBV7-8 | TGTGCCAGCAACGTTCAGGAGCTCACAGATACGCAGTATTTT | CASNVQELTDTQYF
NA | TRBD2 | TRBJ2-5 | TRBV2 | TGTGCCAGCAGTGATTTGGGAGGGCCCCAAGAGACCCAGTACTTC | CASSDLGGPQETQYF
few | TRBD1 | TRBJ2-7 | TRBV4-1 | TGCGCCAGCAGCCAAGAGGACAGGGGTCGGTACGAGCAGTACTTC | CASSQEDRGRYEQYF
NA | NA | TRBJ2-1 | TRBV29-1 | TGCAGCGTTGAATTACGGGGGAATGAGCAGTTCTTC | CSVELRGNEQFF
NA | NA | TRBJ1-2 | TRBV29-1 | TGCAGCGTTGAAGATGAGGGATACTATGGCTACACCTTC | CSVEDEGYYGYTF
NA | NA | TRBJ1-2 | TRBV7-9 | TGTGCCAGCAGCTTTGTCGGGGTCTATGGCTACACCTTC | CASSFVGVYGYTF
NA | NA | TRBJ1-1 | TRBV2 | TGTGCCAGCCGGCCGTATTACCCTGAAGCTTTCTTT | CASRPYYPEAFF
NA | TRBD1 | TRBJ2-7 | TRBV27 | TGTGCCAGCAGTTGGACTGCAGGGGGCGGCTACGAGCAGTACTTC | CASSWTAGGGYEQYF
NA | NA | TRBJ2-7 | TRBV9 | TGTGCCAGCAGCGCAGGGGCTAGCGGAAACTACGAGCAGTACTTC | CASSAGASGNYEQYF
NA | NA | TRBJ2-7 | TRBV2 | TGTGCCAGCAGTGAACCCCCGCCTTGGGAACAGTACTTC | CASSEPPPWEQYF
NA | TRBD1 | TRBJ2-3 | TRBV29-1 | TGCAGCGCCCGGGACAGGGGCACAGATACGCAGTATTTT | CSARDRGTDTQYF
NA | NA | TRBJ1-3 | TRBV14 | TGTGCCAGCAGCCCAACGGACTCTGGAAACACCATATATTTT | CASSPTDSGNTIYF
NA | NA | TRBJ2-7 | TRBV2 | TGTGCCAGCTTAGGACGTCCCAACGAGCAGTACTTC | CASLGRPNEQYF
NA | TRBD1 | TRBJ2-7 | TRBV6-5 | TGTGCCAGCAGTCCGTTCCGGGACAGGGGCTACGAGCAGTACTTC | CASSPFRDRGYEQYF
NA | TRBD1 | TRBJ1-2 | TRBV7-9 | TGTGCCAGCAGCCCAACGAACCCTGACAGGGGTGGCTACACCTTC | CASSPTNPDRGGYTF
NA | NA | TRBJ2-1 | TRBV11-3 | TGTGCCAGCAGCTTGGGACGCTACAATGAGCAGTTCTTC | CASSLGRYNEQFF